A selection of T cell receptor beta chains follows, all from one sample in a study of CD8 T cells in ankylosing spondylitis. A single record per CDR3 protein comes from TCRdb applying MiXCR to the 5' RACE reads. The data hold 350,000 or so distinct CDR3 sequences, with roughly 8% observed a single time. The sequenced sample was blood, either unsorted or a sorted T cell fraction (not recorded which). Receptors originate from a male donor with ankylosing spondylitis. The CDR3 runs from the conserved cysteine through the conserved F or W. Fields, in order: V gene, clone size, D gene, CDR3 length, J gene, CDR3 DNA, CDR3 protein. D genes are given only for firm matches. Where a row states a size, it is once, few, many or the class of an expanded clone; other rows omit it.

v_gene: TRBV27
abundance: few
d_gene: TRBD1
len: 15
j_gene: TRBJ1-1
CDR3nt: TGTGCCAGCAGTTTAAAATACATGGGACAGCGTGAAGCTTTCTTT
CDR3aa: CASSLKYMGQREAFF

v_gene: TRBV19
abundance: few
d_gene: NA
len: 15
j_gene: TRBJ1-3
CDR3nt: TGTGCCAGTGCCCGGGGCGTCGACTCTGGAAACACCATATATTTT
CDR3aa: CASARGVDSGNTIYF

v_gene: TRBV20-1
abundance: NA
d_gene: NA
len: 13
j_gene: TRBJ2-1
CDR3nt: TGCAGTGCTAGAGACTACAGCGGGTTTGAGCAGTTCTTC
CDR3aa: CSARDYSGFEQFF

v_gene: TRBV28
abundance: few
d_gene: TRBD2
len: 13
j_gene: TRBJ2-1
CDR3nt: TGTGCCAGCGGTAGCGGGAGTAAAAATGAGCAGTTCTTC
CDR3aa: CASGSGSKNEQFF

v_gene: TRBV5-5
abundance: few
d_gene: NA
len: 13
j_gene: TRBJ2-2
CDR3nt: TGTGCCAGCAGCCCCGACAGCTCCGGGGAGCTGTTTTTT
CDR3aa: CASSPDSSGELFF

v_gene: TRBV15
abundance: NA
d_gene: NA
len: 18
j_gene: TRBJ1-5
CDR3nt: TGTGCCACCAGCAGAGATCTCGCCGGTTTGGGGAATGTTCAGCCCCAGCATTTT
CDR3aa: CATSRDLAGLGNVQPQHF

v_gene: TRBV9
abundance: few
d_gene: TRBD2
len: 16
j_gene: TRBJ2-3
CDR3nt: TGTGCCAGCAGCTCCCGACTAGCGGCTAGCACAGATACGCAGTATTTT
CDR3aa: CASSSRLAASTDTQYF

v_gene: TRBV4-3
abundance: NA
d_gene: TRBD1
len: 17
j_gene: TRBJ2-2
CDR3nt: TGCGCCAGCAGCCAAGATTTAAGGACAGGGGGCACCGGGGAGCTGTTTTTT
CDR3aa: CASSQDLRTGGTGELFF

v_gene: TRBV18
abundance: few
d_gene: TRBD2
len: 16
j_gene: TRBJ2-1
CDR3nt: TGTGCCAGCTCACCACCTCCAGCGGGAGTTGGAAATGAGCAGTTCTTC
CDR3aa: CASSPPPAGVGNEQFF

v_gene: TRBV28
abundance: few
d_gene: NA
len: 13
j_gene: TRBJ1-2
CDR3nt: TGTGCCAGCAGTTTCGGTGGCCCCGGGGGCTACACCTTC
CDR3aa: CASSFGGPGGYTF

v_gene: TRBV9
abundance: few
d_gene: NA
len: 13
j_gene: TRBJ2-3
CDR3nt: TGTGCCAGCATAGGAAAAAGCACAGATACGCAGTATTTT
CDR3aa: CASIGKSTDTQYF

v_gene: TRBV7-9
abundance: many
d_gene: NA
len: 16
j_gene: TRBJ2-7
CDR3nt: TGTGCCAGCAGCTTAATAACTGGGATTGGGCACTACGAGCAGTACTTC
CDR3aa: CASSLITGIGHYEQYF

v_gene: TRBV12-3/TRBV12-4
abundance: NA
d_gene: TRBD1
len: 15
j_gene: TRBJ2-7
CDR3nt: TGTGCCAGCAGTTTAGACCGGGACAGAGGCTACGAGCAGTACTTC
CDR3aa: CASSLDRDRGYEQYF

v_gene: TRBV27
abundance: many
d_gene: NA
len: 14
j_gene: TRBJ1-5
CDR3nt: TGTGCCAGCAGTTATCGGCTCGGCAATCAGCCCCAGCATTTT
CDR3aa: CASSYRLGNQPQHF

v_gene: TRBV7-9
abundance: NA
d_gene: NA
len: 13
j_gene: TRBJ2-5
CDR3nt: TGTGCCAGCAAGGACTCGGGACAAGAGACCCAGTACTTC
CDR3aa: CASKDSGQETQYF

v_gene: TRBV27
abundance: few
d_gene: NA
len: 15
j_gene: TRBJ2-7
CDR3nt: TGTGCCAGCAGTCCCCTGGGGGGCCCCGGCTACGAGCAGTACTTC
CDR3aa: CASSPLGGPGYEQYF

v_gene: TRBV5-1
abundance: many
d_gene: NA
len: 14
j_gene: TRBJ2-1
CDR3nt: TGCGCCAGCAGCTTGGAAGGTCCCCCGGTTGAGCAGTTCTTC
CDR3aa: CASSLEGPPVEQFF

v_gene: TRBV30
abundance: few
d_gene: NA
len: 11
j_gene: TRBJ2-7
CDR3nt: TGTGCCTGGAGCGATACCTACGAGCAGTACTTC
CDR3aa: CAWSDTYEQYF

v_gene: TRBV12-3/TRBV12-4
abundance: NA
d_gene: NA
len: 15
j_gene: TRBJ2-7
CDR3nt: TGTGCCAGCAGTTTAGCTCTTGGAGGGGCCTACGAGCAGTACTTC
CDR3aa: CASSLALGGAYEQYF

v_gene: TRBV12-3/TRBV12-4
abundance: NA
d_gene: TRBD1
len: 15
j_gene: TRBJ2-7
CDR3nt: TGTGCCAGCAGTCCCGACGGGACAGGGACCTACGAGCAGTACTTC
CDR3aa: CASSPDGTGTYEQYF

v_gene: TRBV28
abundance: many
d_gene: NA
len: 14
j_gene: TRBJ1-4
CDR3nt: TGTGCCAGCAGAAGGCCAGTCCCCGGGGAAAAACTGTTTTTT
CDR3aa: CASRRPVPGEKLFF

v_gene: TRBV10-3
abundance: few
d_gene: NA
len: 14
j_gene: TRBJ2-7
CDR3nt: TGTGCCACCTTGAATGAAGGGACAAGTTCCCTCCTGTACTTC
CDR3aa: CATLNEGTSSLLYF

v_gene: TRBV5-1
abundance: many
d_gene: NA
len: 18
j_gene: TRBJ2-7
CDR3nt: TGCGCCAGCAGCTTGGGACCCCTCGGTTCTCTGCGCACCTACGAGCAGTACTTC
CDR3aa: CASSLGPLGSLRTYEQYF

v_gene: TRBV7-2
abundance: NA
d_gene: NA
len: 15
j_gene: TRBJ2-7
CDR3nt: TGTGCCAGCAGCCCCCAGGGGGGTCTCCGCTACGAGCAGTACTTC
CDR3aa: CASSPQGGLRYEQYF

v_gene: TRBV12-3/TRBV12-4
abundance: few
d_gene: TRBD1
len: 15
j_gene: TRBJ2-7
CDR3nt: TGTGCCAGCAGTCGCCGGGCGAGGGGGCCCTACGAGCAGTACTTC
CDR3aa: CASSRRARGPYEQYF

v_gene: TRBV7-2
abundance: few
d_gene: TRBD1
len: 16
j_gene: TRBJ2-3
CDR3nt: TGTGCCAGCAGCTTAGACAGGGGAATTAGCACAGATACGCAGTATTTT
CDR3aa: CASSLDRGISTDTQYF

v_gene: TRBV29-1
abundance: many
d_gene: NA
len: 12
j_gene: TRBJ1-2
CDR3nt: TGCAGCGTTGACAGGGAAGGCTATGGCTACACCTTC
CDR3aa: CSVDREGYGYTF

v_gene: TRBV20-1
abundance: many
d_gene: NA
len: 13
j_gene: TRBJ2-7
CDR3nt: TGCAGTGCCACTCAAGGAATTGGCGACGAGCAGTACTTC
CDR3aa: CSATQGIGDEQYF

v_gene: TRBV7-3
abundance: few
d_gene: NA
len: 16
j_gene: TRBJ2-7
CDR3nt: TGTGCCAGCAGCTTATTGAGGCGGCACACGACCTACGAGCAGTACTTC
CDR3aa: CASSLLRRHTTYEQYF

v_gene: TRBV5-1
abundance: few
d_gene: NA
len: 17
j_gene: TRBJ2-2
CDR3nt: TGCGCCAGCAGCTTCTCGGAACAGGGTGTTTTGACCGGGGAGCTGTTTTTT
CDR3aa: CASSFSEQGVLTGELFF

v_gene: TRBV7-2
abundance: few
d_gene: NA
len: 16
j_gene: TRBJ2-2
CDR3nt: TGTGCCAGCAGCTTAGCTTCCGTCGCGAACACCGGGGAGCTGTTTTTT
CDR3aa: CASSLASVANTGELFF

v_gene: TRBV12-3/TRBV12-4
abundance: NA
d_gene: TRBD2
len: 15
j_gene: TRBJ2-7
CDR3nt: TGTGCCAGCAGTTTCGGACTAGCGACCTCCTACGAGCAGTACTTC
CDR3aa: CASSFGLATSYEQYF

v_gene: TRBV28
abundance: few
d_gene: TRBD2
len: 17
j_gene: TRBJ2-1
CDR3nt: TGTGCCAGCAGCCCAACCCGACTAGCGGGAGGGGACAATGAGCAGTTCTTC
CDR3aa: CASSPTRLAGGDNEQFF

v_gene: TRBV27
abundance: NA
d_gene: TRBD2
len: 15
j_gene: TRBJ2-5
CDR3nt: TGTGCCAGCAGTCGACTAGCGGACTACTTTGGGACCCAGTACTTC
CDR3aa: CASSRLADYFGTQYF

v_gene: TRBV29-1
abundance: many
d_gene: NA
len: 15
j_gene: TRBJ2-3
CDR3nt: TGCAGCGTTGAGGTAATCGGTGGGGGCGCAGATACGCAGTATTTT
CDR3aa: CSVEVIGGGADTQYF

v_gene: TRBV28
abundance: NA
d_gene: NA
len: 15
j_gene: TRBJ2-5
CDR3nt: TGTGCCAGCAGTGATAATAAGGGAGGCGGAGAGACCCAGCACTTC
CDR3aa: CASSDNKGGGETQHF

v_gene: TRBV12-3/TRBV12-4
abundance: few
d_gene: TRBD1
len: 14
j_gene: TRBJ1-1
CDR3nt: TGTGCCAGCACTCCTTTGACAGGGCTCGGTTGGGCTTTCTTT
CDR3aa: CASTPLTGLGWAFF

v_gene: TRBV4-1
abundance: many
d_gene: TRBD1
len: 16
j_gene: TRBJ2-3
CDR3nt: TGCGCCAGCAGCCGGGTAGGACAGGAGAGCACAGATACGCAGTATTTT
CDR3aa: CASSRVGQESTDTQYF

v_gene: TRBV24-1
abundance: many
d_gene: TRBD1
len: 16
j_gene: TRBJ2-1
CDR3nt: TGTGCCACCGGTGGACAGGGGGCCCTTCCTTACAATGAGCAGTTCTTC
CDR3aa: CATGGQGALPYNEQFF